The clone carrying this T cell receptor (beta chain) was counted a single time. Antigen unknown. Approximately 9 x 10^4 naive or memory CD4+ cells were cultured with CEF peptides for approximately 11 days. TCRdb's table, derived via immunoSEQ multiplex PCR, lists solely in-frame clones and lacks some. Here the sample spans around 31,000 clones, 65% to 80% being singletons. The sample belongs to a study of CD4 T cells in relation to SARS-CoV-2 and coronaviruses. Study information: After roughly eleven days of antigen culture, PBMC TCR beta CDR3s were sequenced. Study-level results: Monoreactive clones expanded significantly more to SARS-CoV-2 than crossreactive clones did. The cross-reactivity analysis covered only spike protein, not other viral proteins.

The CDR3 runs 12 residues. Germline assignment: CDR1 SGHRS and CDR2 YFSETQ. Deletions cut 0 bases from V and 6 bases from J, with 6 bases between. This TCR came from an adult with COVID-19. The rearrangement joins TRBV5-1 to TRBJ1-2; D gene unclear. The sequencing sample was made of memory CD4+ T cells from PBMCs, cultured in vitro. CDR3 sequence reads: CASSLEANGYTF. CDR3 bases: TGCGCCAGCAGCTTGGAGGCGAATGGCTACACCTTC.